One and the same sample provided the 29 T cell receptor beta chains below, sequenced in a study of identical twins. A single record per CDR3 protein comes from TCRdb applying MiXCR to the 5' RACE reads. The data contain nearly 900,000 distinct CDR3 sequences, 10% to 15% of them singletons. This sample was also put to use in a study of yellow fever vaccine responses in identical twins.

Sequenced: PBMCs. The receptors shown here come from a young woman in good health.

This clonotype appeared a few times. The gene calls are TRBV29-1 and TRBJ2-7; TRBD2 aligns across 14 bases. The germline CDR1 and CDR2 sequences are SQVTM and ANQGSEA. CDR3 length equals 15 residues. V lost 2 bases to trimming and J lost 3 bases; unmatched junction nucleotides: 3. The CDR3 loop is CSVESGTSGSYEQYF. CDR3 coding DNA: TGCAGCGTTGAAAGCGGGACTAGCGGGAGCTACGAGCAGTACTTC.

This CDR3 is CATSERELSGELFF. The CDR3 nucleotides read TGTGCCACCAGTGAGCGGGAGCTATCCGGGGAGCTGTTTTTT. The rearrangement links TRBV24-1 to TRBJ2-2; 7 positions agree with TRBD2. The CDR3 has 14 residues. J gave up 6 bases and V 4 bases, and 4 bases lay outside the gene matches. Germline-derived CDR1 and CDR2 are KGHDR and SFDVKD.

The chain is built from TRBV6-1 and TRBJ1-5, with D tentatively TRBD1 (6 bases). The germline CDR1 and CDR2 sequences are MNHNS and SASEGT. The CDR3 length is 13 residues. Deletions cut 6 bases from V and 5 bases from J, with 11 bases between. CDR3 protein: CASSRTADQPQHF. DNA for the CDR3: TGTGCCAGCAGCAGGACAGCGGATCAGCCCCAGCATTTT.

This clonotype was recorded a few times. The J gene is TRBJ2-1, the V gene TRBV28, with D perhaps matching TRBD2 (6 bases). The CDR3 totals 17 residues. Germline CDR1 and CDR2: MDHEN and SYDVKM. The V end lost 5 bases, the J end lost 4 bases, and 21 bases lay between the germline ends. CDR3 DNA sequence: TGTGCCAGCAGTGTGGGAACTGGAGGAGGGCTATACAATGAGCAGTTCTTC. It encodes CASSVGTGGGLYNEQFF.

This clonotype appeared a few times. CDR3 amino acids: CASSPRAAKPEAFF. CDR3 nucleotides: TGTGCCAGCAGCCCAAGAGCAGCGAAACCTGAAGCTTTCTTT. The rearrangement joins TRBV11-2 to TRBJ1-1, with D unclear. The germline gives CDR1 SGHAT, CDR2 FQNNGV. Trimming removed 5 bases at V and 6 bases at J, with 16 bases between. The CDR3 runs 14 residues.

The gene calls are TRBV24-1 and TRBJ2-1; D uncertain. V was cut by 6 bases and J by 5 bases, with 10 bases left in between. This CDR3 is 13 amino acids long. Germline V lookup: CDR1 KGHDR, CDR2 SFDVKD. In DNA form, the CDR3 reads TGTGCCACCAGTACGACACCGGACAATGAGCAGTTCTTC. This translates into CATSTTPDNEQFF.

The chain links TRBV5-1 to TRBJ2-7; 7 bases are shared with TRBD2. CDR1 and CDR2 from the germline V gene are SGHRS and YFSETQ. V shed 4 bases, J shed 4 bases, and the junction held 14 bases outside the gene matches. The CDR3 spans 16 residues. The CDR3 spells CASSTKLAPMSYEQYF. The DNA of the CDR3 is TGCGCCAGCAGCACAAAACTAGCGCCTATGTCATACGAGCAGTACTTC.

This clonotype showed up just a few times. The gene calls are TRBV5-1 and TRBJ2-5; 8 bases are a match to TRBD1. V shed 4 bases and J 5 bases; nucleotides not matched to a gene: 13. The CDR3 covers 16 residues. Germline loops: CDR1 SGHRS, CDR2 YFSETQ. CDR3 sequence reads: CASSQTGTGRGETQYF. DNA for the CDR3: TGCGCCAGCAGCCAGACAGGGACAGGCCGGGGGGAGACCCAGTACTTC. Looking up the rest from reference TRBV5-1 and TRBJ2-5 gives the full variable domain: KAGVTQTPRYLIKTRGQQVTLSCSPISGHRSVSWYQQTPGQGLQFLFEYFSETQRNKGNFPGRFSGRQFSNSRSEMNVSTLELGDSALYLCASSQTGTGRGETQYFGPGTRLLVL.

Ten or more counts support this clonotype. The genes are TRBV24-1 and TRBJ2-1, with D possibly matching TRBD1 (5 bases). V was clipped by 3 bases and J by 6 bases, with 8 bases between them. CDR1 KGHDR and CDR2 SFDVKD come from the germline V gene. CDR3 size: 13 residues. The DNA of the CDR3 is TGTGCCACCAGTGATACAGGTGGCAATGAGCAGTTCTTC. Translation gives CATSDTGGNEQFF.

This clonotype was seen repeatedly, ten times or more. The chain employs TRBV27 and TRBJ2-1; 8 bases fit TRBD2. This CDR3 spans 16 amino acids. Germline V gene lookup returns CDR1 MNHEY and CDR2 SMNVEV (reference sequence). The V segment lost 6 bases and the J segment 6 bases; nucleotides outside the gene matches: 13. Here the CDR3 reads CASRIDGLADLNEQFF. The CDR3 DNA sequence: TGTGCCAGCAGGATCGACGGACTAGCAGATCTCAATGAGCAGTTCTTC.

The chain combines TRBV27 with TRBJ1-6, with 9 positions matching TRBD1. The V segment lost 2 bases and the J segment 7 bases; nucleotides outside the gene matches: 9. This CDR3 comprises 17 residues. Germline V CDR1 and CDR2: MNHEY, SMNVEV (reference sequence). The CDR3: CASSLGRIGQGNSPLHF. The CDR3 nucleotides are TGTGCCAGCAGTTTAGGTCGTATCGGACAGGGGAATTCACCCCTCCACTTT.

This clonotype was found many times. J is TRBJ2-5 and V is TRBV6-1, with a tentative D call TRBD1 (8 bases). The CDR3 runs 16 residues. Germline values: CDR1 MNHNS, CDR2 SASEGT. Trimming shortened V by 6 bases and J by 6 bases, and 23 bases separated the two germline ends. CDR3 amino acids: CASSHTTTGGLQTQYF. DNA of the CDR3: TGTGCCAGCAGCCACACCACTACAGGGGGACTACAGACCCAGTACTTC.

V gene TRBV11-2 combines with J gene TRBJ2-7, with D perhaps matching TRBD1 (5 bases). Germline lookup yields CDR1 SGHAT and CDR2 FQNNGV. The ends were cut back, 1 base at V and 3 bases at J, with 13 bases in the middle. The CDR3 is 15 amino acids. The CDR3 loop reads CASSLGGRPLYEQYV. CDR3 sequence (DNA): TGTGCCAGCAGCTTAGGGGGCCGTCCTCTCTACGAGCAGTACGTC.

A few counts support this clonotype. The chain joins TRBV24-1 to TRBJ2-7, with 8 positions matching TRBD1. The J segment lost 3 bases and the V segment lost 3 bases, leaving 0 bases of the junction unmatched. The germline CDR1 and CDR2 sequences are KGHDR and SFDVKD. The CDR3 has 13 residues. The CDR3 protein is CATSDDRGYEQYF. The CDR3 nucleotides read TGTGCCACCAGTGATGACAGGGGCTACGAGCAGTACTTC.

Ten or more counts support this clonotype. The chain joins TRBV5-1 to TRBJ2-5; TRBD2 aligns across 10 bases. V shed 0 bases, J shed 5 bases, and the junction held 7 bases outside the gene matches. Germline V gives CDR1 SGHRS, CDR2 YFSETQ. This CDR3 region has 16 residues. CDR3 in amino acids: CASSLASSGSWETQYF. The CDR3 nucleotides are TGCGCCAGCAGCTTGGCGTCTAGCGGGAGTTGGGAGACCCAGTACTTC.

In this sample, this clonotype turned up a few times. The chain is built from TRBV29-1 and TRBJ2-7; 7 positions agree with TRBD1. The V gene end was trimmed by 6 bases and the J gene end by 2 bases; junction bases not matched to a gene: 7. Germline assignment: CDR1 SQVTM and CDR2 ANQGSEA. CDR3 length: 13 residues. DNA for the CDR3: TGCAGCGTGGCTGACAGGGCTCCCTACGAGCAGTACTTC. It translates to CSVADRAPYEQYF.

This clonotype came up a few times. The J gene is TRBJ2-1, the V gene TRBV6-1; 11 bases agree with TRBD2. The CDR3 contains 17 residues. The V gene's germline CDR1 is MNHNS and CDR2 SASEGT. V dropped 5 bases and J dropped 0; count of bases not matched to a gene: 6. This chain's CDR3 is CASSKLAGVGSYNEQFF. The DNA of the CDR3 is TGTGCCAGCAGTAAACTAGCGGGAGTGGGCTCCTACAATGAGCAGTTCTTC.

The rearrangement joins TRBV2 to TRBJ2-5; no firm D call. V lost 4 bases, J lost 5 bases, and 8 bases lay in between. CDR1 and CDR2 (germline): SNHLY, FYNNEI. The CDR3 has 12 residues. The DNA of the CDR3 is TGTGCCAGCAGTGGAGAGGCGGAGACCCAGTACTTC. Protein sequence: CASSGEAETQYF.

The chain carries TRBV28 and TRBJ2-1; 8 bases fit TRBD2. The germline CDR1 and CDR2 sequences are MDHEN and SYDVKM. The trim removed 1 base at V and 4 bases at J, leaving 6 bases unmatched. The CDR3 is 16 amino acids. CDR3 in amino acids: CASSLSAAGAYNEQFF. The CDR3 nucleotides are TGTGCCAGCAGTTTATCGGCAGCGGGAGCGTACAATGAGCAGTTCTTC. Drawing the rest from reference TRBV28 and TRBJ2-1, the complete variable domain is DVKVTQSSRYLVKRTGEKVFLECVQDMDHENMFWYRQDPGLGLRLIYFSYDVKMKEKGDIPEGYSVSREKKERFSLILESASTNQTSMYLCASSLSAAGAYNEQFFGPGTRLTVL.

The sample holds many counts of this clonotype. The chain carries TRBV10-3 and TRBJ2-5, with unresolved D. There are 14 residues in the CDR3. CDR1 is ENHRY and CDR2 is SYGVKD in the germline V gene. Deletions cut 2 bases from V and 1 base from J, with 8 bases between. CDR3 in amino acids: CAISEEPLQETQYF. CDR3 DNA sequence: TGTGCCATCAGTGAGGAACCGCTCCAAGAGACCCAGTACTTC.

This chain joins TRBV5-5 and TRBJ1-2, with no clear D. The CDR3 runs 13 residues. Germline V gene lookup returns CDR1 SGHKS and CDR2 YYEKEE (reference sequence). V lost 0 bases and J lost 8, with 11 bases in between. The CDR3 loop is CASSLAVSGGYTF. For the CDR3, the DNA is TGTGCCAGCAGCTTGGCGGTCTCGGGAGGCTACACCTTC.

This clonotype was found a few times. This sequence joins TRBV9 and TRBJ2-1, with 11 bases identical to TRBD2. In germline, CDR1 is SGDLS, CDR2 YYNGEE. J was trimmed by 10 bases and V by 4 bases; bases with no gene match: 10. CDR3 size: 15 residues. The CDR3: CASSSSSGRYEEQFF. CDR3 sequence (DNA): TGTGCCAGCAGCTCCTCTAGCGGGAGGTATGAAGAGCAGTTCTTC.

This clonotype has more than one count but fewer than ten. The chain couples TRBV24-1 to TRBJ2-2; D ambiguous. Germline CDR1 KGHDR, CDR2 SFDVKD. V lost 6 bases and J 5 bases, leaving 9 bases between the germline ends. This CDR3 is 13 amino acids long. CDR3 amino acids: CATSLQKTGELFF. As DNA, the CDR3 is TGTGCCACCAGTCTTCAGAAGACCGGGGAGCTGTTTTTT.

The chain links TRBV5-1 to TRBJ1-4; 10 bases align to TRBD1. V dropped 0 bases and J dropped 8; count of bases not matched to a gene: 4. The CDR3 covers 15 residues. Looked up from germline, CDR1 is SGHRS and CDR2 is YFSETQ. The CDR3 loop is CASSLDGTGVEKLFF. In DNA form, the CDR3 reads TGCGCCAGCAGCTTGGATGGGACAGGGGTGGAAAAACTGTTTTTT.

The chain links TRBV20-1 to TRBJ2-5; TRBD2 matches at 9 bases. Germline V gene sequence: CDR1 DFQATT, CDR2 SNEGSKA (reference sequence). V lost 6 bases, J lost 3 bases, and 8 bases stayed unmatched. CDR3 length: 14 amino acids. CDR3 sequence: CSAAGRGGKETQYF. The DNA for the CDR3 is TGCAGTGCCGCGGGGCGGGGGGGAAAAGAGACCCAGTACTTC.

J is TRBJ2-3 and V is TRBV27, with 8 bases lining up with TRBD1. Germline loops: CDR1 MNHEY, CDR2 SMNVEV (reference sequence). This CDR3 region has 13 residues. Trimming took 8 bases from V and 3 from J; bases not matched to a gene: 4. This CDR3 reads CASCQGATDTQYF. The CDR3 DNA reads as TGTGCCAGCTGCCAGGGGGCAACAGATACGCAGTATTTT.

This clonotype has just a few counts. The chain joins TRBV7-9 to TRBJ1-4, with D unclear. Per germline, CDR1 SEHNR and CDR2 FQNEAQ (reference sequence). This CDR3 has 14 residues. V was clipped by 7 bases and J by 4 bases, with 13 bases between them. This CDR3 reads CASTRGRDNEKLFF. For the CDR3, the DNA is TGTGCCAGCACCCGTGGACGGGATAATGAAAAACTGTTTTTT.

V is TRBV3-1 and J is TRBJ2-1; 12 nucleotides match TRBD2. Germline trimming cut 4 bases from V and 12 bases from J; bases unmatched to any gene: 7. The CDR3 is made up of 14 amino acids. The germline CDR1 and CDR2 sequences are LGHDT and YNNKEL (reference sequence). CDR3 protein: CASSLGLAGHMQFF. The CDR3 DNA sequence: TGTGCCAGCAGCCTCGGACTAGCGGGACACATGCAGTTCTTC.

This clonotype was found a few times. The CDR3 spells CSARDRGPWREQFF. The CDR3 DNA is TGCAGTGCTCGCGACAGGGGGCCTTGGCGTGAGCAGTTCTTC. The chain recombines TRBV20-1 with TRBJ2-1, with 10 bases matching TRBD1. Germline V gene sequence: CDR1 DFQATT, CDR2 SNEGSKA (reference sequence). V lost 5 bases to trimming and J lost 9 bases; unmatched junction nucleotides: 10. CDR3 length equals 14 residues.